This T cell receptor (beta chain) was recorded in a study of Graves' ophthalmopathy and Graves' hyperthyroidism. Study-wide context: Stable hyperthyroidism meant no ophthalmopathy within 18 months of follow-up. Study-level results: Using a 13-signature model, the authors split ophthalmopathy from stable hyperthyroidism, with roughly 91% sensitivity and around 76% specificity. Blood samples also showed most expanded thyroid clonotypes exceeding 0.001 frequency.

Certain patients were not enrolled. These were patients with other autoimmune diseases, uncontrolled infections, pregnancy or lactation. TCR beta CDR3 regions were amplified from RNA transcripts. A first-round RT-PCR used HTBI primers, followed by a second-round multiplex PCR. TCRdb re-derived calls from the multiplex PCR reads in MiXCR, one entry per CDR3 protein. This sample has 900,000 to 1,200,000 distinct CDR3 sequences, with 36% found just once. The CDR3 is 8 amino acids in total, end residues counted. CDR1 is ENHRY and CDR2 is SYGVKD in the germline V gene. This clonotype has just one count. Its antigen is currently unknown. Lacking the conserved final phenylalanine or tryptophan, this CDR3 likely reflects a read error. The limits of the CDR3 on the DNA are not certain, so only TCRdb's listed CDR3 is given.

The TCR originated in an adult man with Graves' hyperthyroidism. The J gene is TRBJ2-5, the V gene TRBV10-3. Sequenced sample: peripheral blood or thyroid tissue (not recorded which). This CDR3 reads CAISDSGS.